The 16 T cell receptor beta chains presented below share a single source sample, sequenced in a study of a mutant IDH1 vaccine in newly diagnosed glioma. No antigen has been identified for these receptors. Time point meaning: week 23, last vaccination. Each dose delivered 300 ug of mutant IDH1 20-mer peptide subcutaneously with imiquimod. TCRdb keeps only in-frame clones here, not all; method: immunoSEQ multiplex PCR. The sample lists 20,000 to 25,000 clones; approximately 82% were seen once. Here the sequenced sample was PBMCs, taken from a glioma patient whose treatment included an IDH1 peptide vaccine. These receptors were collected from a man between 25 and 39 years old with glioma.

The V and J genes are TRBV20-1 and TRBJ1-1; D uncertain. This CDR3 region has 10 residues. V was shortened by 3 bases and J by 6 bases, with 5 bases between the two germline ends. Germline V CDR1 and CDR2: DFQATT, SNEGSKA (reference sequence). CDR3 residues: CSARDPEAFF. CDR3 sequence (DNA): TGCAGTGCTAGGGACCCTGAAGCTTTCTTT.

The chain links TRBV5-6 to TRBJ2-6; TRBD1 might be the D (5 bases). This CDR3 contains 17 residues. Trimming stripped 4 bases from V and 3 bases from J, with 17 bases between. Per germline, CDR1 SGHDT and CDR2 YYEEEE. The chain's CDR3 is CASSTIDSLSGANVLTF. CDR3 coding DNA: TGTGCCAGCAGCACCATAGACAGCTTGAGTGGGGCCAACGTCCTGACTTTC.

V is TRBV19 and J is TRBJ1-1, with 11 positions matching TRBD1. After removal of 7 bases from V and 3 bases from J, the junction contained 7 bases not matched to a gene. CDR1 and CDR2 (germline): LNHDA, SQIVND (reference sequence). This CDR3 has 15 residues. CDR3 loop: CASTRTGGSDTEAFF. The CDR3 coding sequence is TGTGCCAGTACCAGGACAGGGGGCTCGGACACTGAAGCTTTCTTT.

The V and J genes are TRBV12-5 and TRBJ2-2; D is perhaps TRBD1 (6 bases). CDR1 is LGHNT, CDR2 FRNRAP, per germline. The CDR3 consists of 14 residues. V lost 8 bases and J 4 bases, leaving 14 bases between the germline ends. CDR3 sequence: CASRVTGFTGELFF. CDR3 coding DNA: TGTGCTAGTCGGGTTACAGGGTTCACCGGGGAGCTGTTTTTT.

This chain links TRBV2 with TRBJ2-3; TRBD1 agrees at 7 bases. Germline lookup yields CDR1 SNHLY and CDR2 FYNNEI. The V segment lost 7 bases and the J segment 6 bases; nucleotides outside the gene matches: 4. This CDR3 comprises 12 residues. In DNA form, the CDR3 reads TGTGCCAGCACCGGACAGGCGGATACGCAGTATTTT. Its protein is CASTGQADTQYF.

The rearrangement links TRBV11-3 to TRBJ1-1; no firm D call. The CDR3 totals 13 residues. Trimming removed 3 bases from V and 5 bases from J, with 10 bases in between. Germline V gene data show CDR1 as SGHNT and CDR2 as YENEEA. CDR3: CASSFKEGTEAFF. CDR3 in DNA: TGTGCCAGCAGCTTTAAGGAAGGAACTGAAGCTTTCTTT.

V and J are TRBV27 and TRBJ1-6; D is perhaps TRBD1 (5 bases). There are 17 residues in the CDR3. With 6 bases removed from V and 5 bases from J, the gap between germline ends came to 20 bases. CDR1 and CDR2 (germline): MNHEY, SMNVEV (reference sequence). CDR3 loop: CASRAFLTGTDNSPLHF. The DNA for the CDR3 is TGTGCCAGCAGGGCCTTTCTGACCGGGACGGATAATTCACCCCTCCACTTT.

This chain's CDR3 is CASSEKGGMNTEAFF. The CDR3 DNA is TGTGCCAGCAGCGAAAAGGGTGGCATGAACACTGAAGCTTTCTTT. The rearrangement uses TRBV6-5 and TRBJ1-1; no clear D gene. Germline V gene lookup returns CDR1 MNHEY and CDR2 SVGAGI. V lost 6 bases, J lost 0 bases, and 14 bases lay in between. The CDR3 is made up of 15 amino acids.

CDR3: CASSPRTGGNYGYTF. The CDR3, as DNA: TGTGCCAGCAGCCCCCGGACAGGGGGCAACTATGGCTACACCTTC. This chain uses TRBV7-2 with TRBJ1-2, with 11 bases lining up with TRBD1. V shed 5 bases, J shed 2 bases, and the junction held 4 bases outside the gene matches. This CDR3 has 15 amino acids. CDR1 and CDR2 from the germline V gene are SGHTA and FQGNSA.

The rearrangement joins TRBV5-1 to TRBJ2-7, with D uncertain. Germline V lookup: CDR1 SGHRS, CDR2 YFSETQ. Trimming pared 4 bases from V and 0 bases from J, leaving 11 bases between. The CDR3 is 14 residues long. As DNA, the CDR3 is TGCGCCAGCAGCCACGACCCGACCTCCTACGAGCAGTACTTC. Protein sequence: CASSHDPTSYEQYF.

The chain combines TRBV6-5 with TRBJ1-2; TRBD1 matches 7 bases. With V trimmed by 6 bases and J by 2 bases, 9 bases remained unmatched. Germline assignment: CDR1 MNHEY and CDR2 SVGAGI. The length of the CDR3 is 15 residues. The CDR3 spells CASSYRDSHNYGYTF. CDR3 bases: TGTGCCAGCAGCTACCGGGACAGCCACAACTATGGCTACACCTTC.

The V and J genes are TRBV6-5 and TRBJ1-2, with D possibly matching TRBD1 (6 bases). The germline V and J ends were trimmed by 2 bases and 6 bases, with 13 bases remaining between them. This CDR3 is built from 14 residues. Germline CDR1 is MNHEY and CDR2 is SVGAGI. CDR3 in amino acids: CASSYRSRGNGYTF. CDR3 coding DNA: TGTGCCAGCAGTTACCGTTCTAGGGGGAATGGCTACACCTTC.

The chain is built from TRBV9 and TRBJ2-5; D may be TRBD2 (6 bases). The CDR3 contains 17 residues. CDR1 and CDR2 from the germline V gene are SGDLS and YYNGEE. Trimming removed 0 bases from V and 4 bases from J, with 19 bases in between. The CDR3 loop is CASSVASASWGGETQYF. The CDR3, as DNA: TGTGCCAGCAGCGTAGCTTCGGCTAGCTGGGGAGGAGAGACCCAGTACTTC.

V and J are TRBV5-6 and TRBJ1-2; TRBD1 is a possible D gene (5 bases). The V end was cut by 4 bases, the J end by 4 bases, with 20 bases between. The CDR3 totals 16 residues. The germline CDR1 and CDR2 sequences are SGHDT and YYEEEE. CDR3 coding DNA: TGTGCCAGCAGCCCGGCGGGGACGGGGACGATCTATGGCTACACCTTC. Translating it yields CASSPAGTGTIYGYTF.

The CDR3 sequence: CASSFGTSGTTDEQFF. The DNA for the CDR3 is TGTGCCAGCAGCTTCGGGACTAGCGGGACCACCGATGAGCAGTTCTTC. The J gene is TRBJ2-1, the V gene TRBV7-6, with 13 bases matching TRBD2. The CDR3 covers 16 residues. Germline V gives CDR1 SGHVS, CDR2 FNYEAQ. With V trimmed by 3 bases and J by 8 bases, 7 bases remained unmatched.

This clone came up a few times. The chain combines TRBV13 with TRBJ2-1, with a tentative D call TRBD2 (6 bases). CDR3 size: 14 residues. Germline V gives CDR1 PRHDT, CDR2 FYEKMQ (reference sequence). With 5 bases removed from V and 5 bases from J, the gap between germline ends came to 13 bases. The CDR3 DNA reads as TGTGCCAGCAGCCGGACCGCGGGAAACAATGAGCAGTTCTTC. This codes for CASSRTAGNNEQFF.